These 25 T cell receptor beta chains were all obtained from the same sample, sequenced in a study of blood T cell repertoires in COVID-19. The protocol was immunoSEQ multiplex PCR, while the TCRdb copy is restricted to in-frame clones and leaves out a portion. The repertoire holds about 160,000 clones, with roughly 82% as singletons. Sequencing used peripheral blood. The receptor source for this set is a woman aged 40 to 50 with COVID-19, enrolled during active disease.

This clone was observed a single time. This chain uses TRBV19 with TRBJ2-1; maybe TRBD2 (6 bases). This CDR3 has 13 residues. Germline CDR1 reads LNHDA; CDR2 reads SQIVND (reference sequence). Deletions cut 5 bases from V and 9 bases from J, with 14 bases between. CDR3 bases: TGTGCCAGTAGTCCAAGACTAGTGCGTGAGCAGTTCTTC. Translation: CASSPRLVREQFF.

This clone was found a few times. The chain recombines TRBV4-1 with TRBJ1-1; D is unresolved. This CDR3 comprises 13 residues. In germline, CDR1 is MGHRA, CDR2 YSYEKL. Between the trimmed V and J ends, which lost 4 bases and 1 base, there was a span of 7 bases. This CDR3 is CASSRSGNTEAFF. The CDR3 DNA sequence: TGCGCCAGCAGCCGATCAGGGAACACTGAAGCTTTCTTT.

The genes are TRBV19 and TRBJ2-1; D may be TRBD2 (5 bases). With 7 bases removed from V and 3 bases from J, the gap between germline ends came to 16 bases. The germline V gene encodes CDR1 LNHDA and CDR2 SQIVND (reference sequence). There are 15 residues in the CDR3. CDR3 DNA sequence: TGTGCCAGTAAGGAGGCGGGCCCCTTCTACAATGAGCAGTTCTTC. Protein: CASKEAGPFYNEQFF. The full variable domain, with the rest looked up from reference TRBV19 and TRBJ2-1, is DGGITQSPKYLFRKEGQNVTLSCEQNLNHDAMYWYRQDPGQGLRLIYYSQIVNDFQKGDIAEGYSVSREKKESFPLTVTSAQKNPTAFYLCASKEAGPFYNEQFFGPGTRLTVL.

The rearrangement links TRBV5-5 to TRBJ1-5; 7 nucleotides align to TRBD1. The germline V gene encodes CDR1 SGHKS and CDR2 YYEKEE (reference sequence). V was pared by 0 bases and J by 8 bases, with 5 bases of the junction left unmatched. The CDR3 extends over 14 amino acids. CDR3 sequence: CASSLGAGGEPQHF. The CDR3 coding sequence is TGTGCCAGCAGCTTGGGGGCAGGGGGTGAGCCCCAGCATTTT.

The rearrangement uses TRBV28 and TRBJ2-1; the match to TRBD2 covers 7 bases. The CDR3 runs 16 residues. V was pared by 5 bases and J by 6 bases, with 13 bases of the junction left unmatched. CDR1 is MDHEN, CDR2 SYDVKM, per germline. Here the CDR3 reads CASSVLSGPGSNEQFF. CDR3 bases: TGTGCCAGCAGTGTACTTAGCGGGCCGGGGTCCAATGAGCAGTTCTTC.

The genes are TRBV4-1 and TRBJ1-2; D might be TRBD1 (6 bases). CDR1 and CDR2 from the germline V gene are MGHRA and YSYEKL. V was cut by 4 bases and J by 6 bases, with 15 bases left in between. This CDR3 is 14 amino acids long. The CDR3 loop is CASSPTGLLDGYTF. CDR3 nucleotide sequence: TGCGCCAGCAGCCCTACAGGGTTATTGGATGGCTACACCTTC.

The chain links TRBV5-4 to TRBJ2-4; TRBD1 agrees at 7 bases. The ends lost 3 bases at V and 5 bases at J; junction bases unmatched: 8. The CDR3 is 15 residues long. Germline CDR1 reads SGHNT; CDR2 reads YYREEE (reference sequence). The chain's CDR3 is CASSSPGQYQNIQYF. The CDR3 region has the DNA TGTGCCAGCAGCTCCCCGGGACAGTACCAAAACATTCAGTACTTC. Based on the CDR3 plus reference TRBV5-4 and TRBJ2-4, the full variable domain is ETGVTQSPTHLIKTRGQQVTLRCSSQSGHNTVSWYQQALGQGPQFIFQYYREEENGRGNFPPRFSGLQFPNYSSELNVNALELDDSALYLCASSSPGQYQNIQYFGAGTRLSVL.

The rearrangement uses TRBV7-9 and TRBJ1-5; unclear D gene. The germline CDR1 and CDR2 sequences are SEHNR and FQNEAQ (reference sequence). The CDR3 consists of 15 residues. V was clipped by 5 bases and J by 7 bases, with 18 bases between them. The CDR3 nucleotides read TGTGCCAGCAGCCTTGGAGCGGCCGGGTTCCAGCCCCAGCATTTT. Protein sequence: CASSLGAAGFQPQHF.

The chain is built from TRBV18 and TRBJ1-1; 7 nucleotides line up with TRBD1. The CDR3 runs to 15 residues. Trimming took 2 bases from V and 4 from J; bases not matched to a gene: 7. Germline V gene data show CDR1 as KGHSH and CDR2 as LQKENI. The CDR3 DNA is TGTGCCAGCTCACCATCGGCAGGGGGGCTCACTGAAGCTTTCTTT. Translated, it gives CASSPSAGGLTEAFF.

The CDR3 bases are TGTGCCAGTACCGCCGGGACAGTTGGCTACACCTTC. Translating gives CASTAGTVGYTF. V usage is TRBV19 and J usage is TRBJ1-2; 7 bases fit TRBD1. The CDR3 is 12 amino acids. Germline loops: CDR1 LNHDA, CDR2 SQIVND (reference sequence). Trimming cost V 7 bases and J 7 bases; bases outside gene matches: 6.

The chain is built from TRBV2 and TRBJ2-7; D unclear. The germline V gene encodes CDR1 SNHLY and CDR2 FYNNEI. CDR3 length equals 10 residues. Trimming left V 3 bases short and J 12 bases short, with 9 bases between. The CDR3 spells CASSDLRLYV. CDR3 nucleotides: TGTGCCAGCAGTGACCTAAGACTGTACGTC.

The genes are TRBV30 and TRBJ1-1; no definite D call. The CDR3 length is 12 residues. CDR1 GTSNPN and CDR2 SVGIG come from the germline V gene (reference sequence). The V gene lost 8 bases and the J gene lost 0 bases, with 10 bases spanning the gap. The DNA for the CDR3 is TGTGCCGCACAAACCCTGAACACTGAAGCTTTCTTT. Amino acid sequence: CAAQTLNTEAFF.

The chain links TRBV6-5 to TRBJ1-2; 8 nucleotides agree with TRBD1. V lost 5 bases, J lost 8 bases, and 7 bases stayed unmatched. CDR3 length equals 13 residues. Germline V gene data show CDR1 as MNHEY and CDR2 as SVGAGI. The CDR3 is CASSKDRVRGYTF. The CDR3 bases are TGTGCCAGCAGTAAGGACAGGGTTCGGGGCTACACCTTC.

This chain connects TRBV6-5 to TRBJ1-1; D remains ambiguous. CDR1 is MNHEY and CDR2 is SVGAGI in the germline V gene. V was clipped by 5 bases and J by 1 base, with 8 bases between them. This CDR3 spans 13 amino acids. The DNA of the CDR3 is TGTGCCAGCAGTAAGACGGGGAACACTGAAGCTTTCTTT. Protein sequence: CASSKTGNTEAFF.

This chain links TRBV5-6 with TRBJ1-1; 8 bases map to TRBD1. The CDR3 has 17 amino acids. Germline loops: CDR1 SGHDT, CDR2 YYEEEE. Trimming removed 0 bases from V and 1 base from J; junction bases left unmatched: 8. Here the CDR3 reads CASSLDLQGAPNTEAFF. CDR3 DNA: TGTGCCAGCAGCTTGGATTTGCAGGGGGCACCGAACACTGAAGCTTTCTTT. The whole variable domain, remainder taken from reference TRBV5-6 and TRBJ1-1, is DAGVTQSPTHLIKTRGQQVTLRCSPKSGHDTVSWYQQALGQGPQFIFQYYEEEERQRGNFPDRFSGHQFPNYSSELNVNALLLGDSALYLCASSLDLQGAPNTEAFFGQGTRLTVV.

V and J are TRBV25-1 and TRBJ1-4, with 8 bases lining up with TRBD1. The V segment lost 4 bases and the J segment 6 bases; nucleotides outside the gene matches: 10. CDR1 and CDR2 from the germline V gene are MGHDK and SYGVNS. CDR3 length: 16 amino acids. The CDR3 region has the DNA TGTGCCAGCAGTGTTTCAGGGGGCGTTAATGATGAAAAACTGTTTTTT. This translates into CASSVSGGVNDEKLFF.

This clone showed up just a few times. The chain combines TRBV10-1 with TRBJ1-2; D is uncertain. V was trimmed by 3 bases and J by 3 bases, leaving 8 bases between them. The CDR3 runs to 13 residues. Germline loops: CDR1 WNHNN, CDR2 SYGVQD (reference sequence). CDR3 amino acids: CASSENTDYGYTF. The CDR3 DNA reads as TGCGCCAGCAGTGAAAACACCGACTATGGCTACACCTTC.

This rearrangement joins TRBV30 to TRBJ1-1; D is unresolved. The V gene lost 5 bases and the J gene lost 3 bases, with 16 bases spanning the gap. There are 14 residues in the CDR3. Looked up from germline, CDR1 is GTSNPN and CDR2 is SVGIG (reference sequence). CDR3 coding DNA: TGTGCCTGGGTCCTCCTTACATCTTACACTGAAGCTTTCTTT. It is translated as CAWVLLTSYTEAFF.

The V and J genes are TRBV19 and TRBJ1-5, with TRBD1 identical over 7 bases. The CDR3 contains 14 residues. Germline assignment: CDR1 LNHDA and CDR2 SQIVND (reference sequence). Germline trimming cut 7 bases from V and 1 base from J; bases unmatched to any gene: 4. In DNA form, the CDR3 reads TGTGCCAGTACCCAGGACAGGAGCAATCAGCCCCAGCATTTT. Amino acid sequence: CASTQDRSNQPQHF.

The chain has TRBV9 and TRBJ2-1; TRBD2 matches 13 bases. CDR3 size: 14 residues. V was pared by 3 bases and J by 10 bases, with 4 bases of the junction left unmatched. Germline V gene lookup returns CDR1 SGDLS and CDR2 YYNGEE. DNA for the CDR3: TGTGCCAGCAGCGCTTGGGGACTAGCGGGGGAGCAGTTCTTC. This translates into CASSAWGLAGEQFF.

This rearrangement joins TRBV7-8 to TRBJ2-7; 7 nucleotides match TRBD1. Losses at the gene ends were 4 bases for V and 3 bases for J; bases not matched to a gene: 6. Germline V gene data show CDR1 as SGHVS and CDR2 as FQNEAQ. The CDR3 has 14 residues. CDR3 nucleotide sequence: TGTGCCAGCAGCTCGCAAGGGGGCTTCTACGAGCAGTACGTC. It specifies CASSSQGGFYEQYV.

The rearrangement joins TRBV4-1 to TRBJ2-7; TRBD1 matches at 7 bases. Germline CDR1 reads MGHRA; CDR2 reads YSYEKL. Trimming took 1 base from V and 3 from J; bases not matched to a gene: 6. The CDR3 runs to 15 residues. The CDR3 loop is CASSQGTGVIYEQYV. CDR3 DNA: TGCGCCAGCAGCCAAGGGACAGGAGTAATCTACGAGCAGTACGTC.

This chain joins TRBV27 and TRBJ2-5; 9 bases map to TRBD1. The CDR3 is 14 amino acids. The germline gives CDR1 MNHEY, CDR2 SMNVEV (reference sequence). V lost 1 base, J lost 5 bases, and 2 bases stayed unmatched. The CDR3 region is CASSLLGQGETQYF. CDR3 bases: TGTGCCAGCAGTTTATTGGGACAGGGTGAGACCCAGTACTTC.

V is TRBV28 and J is TRBJ1-6, with 7 positions matching TRBD1. V was pared by 3 bases and J by 6 bases, with 5 bases of the junction left unmatched. Germline V gives CDR1 MDHEN, CDR2 SYDVKM. The length of the CDR3 is 15 residues. CDR3 protein: CASSFPGTANSPLHF. The CDR3, as DNA: TGTGCCAGCAGTTTCCCCGGGACAGCTAATTCACCCCTCCACTTT.

The V and J genes are TRBV24-1 and TRBJ2-7, with 8 bases fitting TRBD1. This CDR3 contains 17 residues. Trimming took 0 bases from V and 0 from J; bases not matched to a gene: 6. Germline V gene sequence: CDR1 KGHDR, CDR2 SFDVKD. The CDR3 region is CATSDLGDRLSSYEQYV. The CDR3 DNA reads TGTGCCACCAGTGATTTGGGGGACAGGTTGTCCTCCTACGAGCAGTACGTC.